This T cell receptor beta chain was sequenced during a study of CD8 T cells in ankylosing spondylitis. This clonotype was detected many times. Its antigen remains unknown. TCRdb reanalysed the 5' RACE reads using MiXCR and keeps one entry per CDR3 protein. The profile shows some 240,000 distinct CDR3 sequences, less than 10% of them singletons. The ends were cut back, 6 bases at V and 3 bases at J, with 14 bases in the middle. CDR3 length: 15 residues. General study results and limits: Reportedly, disease-linked clones are significantly enriched in ankylosing spondylitis patients' matched synovial fluid.

The receptor comes from a male donor with ankylosing spondylitis or in good health (not recorded which). This chain links TRBV12-3 or TRBV12-4 with TRBJ2-2, with a possible D match to TRBD2 (6 bases). Sequenced sample: blood, either unsorted or a sorted T cell fraction (not recorded which). The CDR3 nucleotides read TGTGCCAGCAGCATGGCGGGGAGTTACACCGGGGAGCTGTTTTTT. Its translation: CASSMAGSYTGELFF.